The sequence of this TCR beta chain was determined in a study of long-term antiretroviral therapy in people with HIV. Sequencing relied on immunoSEQ assay v3.0, run at survey level. The data were produced by immunoSEQ multiplex PCR, yet TCRdb's version contains in-frame clones alone and is incomplete. The sample has some 40,000 clones, 85% to 90% seen once. The V gene end was trimmed by 10 bases and the J gene end by 5 bases; junction bases not matched to a gene: 6. Germline CDR1 and CDR2: ENHRY and SYGVKD. The CDR3 loop spans 13 amino acids. This clone appeared a few times. The chain carries TRBV10-3 and TRBJ2-5; 11 positions agree with TRBD1. This receptor was identified in a woman aged 45-59 years with HIV. The source material was unsorted PBMCs, sampled 1.2 years after starting antiretroviral therapy. The CDR3 here is CATGQGAGETQYF. CDR3 sequence (DNA): TGTGCCACCGGACAGGGGGCTGGGGAGACCCAGTACTTC.